This T cell receptor (delta chain) is drawn from a study of gammadelta T cells in human blood (dated by TCRdb to 2020 to 2022). Summary of the overall study and its limitations: In the study, polyclonal expansion of innate gamma-delta T cells immediately after birth was reported to appear to be driven by microbial exposure.

Libraries were built with RT-PCR. TCRdb shows the sequencer as Illumina MiSeq. With CATT, TCRdb called clones again from the public reads; duplicate DNA rows were later joined. The sample data list over 900 delta-chain clones, and approximately 20% of these were observed just once. The ten biggest clones cover about 20% of the sample. From the cysteine up to the phenylalanine, the CDR3 has a length of 19 residues. CDR3 DNA is the only sequence kept; it has 57 bases, read in frame from the first base. The germline V gene yields GEAIGNYY for CDR1 and EKD for CDR2. This clone counts as medium-sized (0.01 to 0.1%). Its antigen is still unknown. A much more abundant neighbour one base away suggests this may be a read error.

The chain is encoded by TRDV2 joined to TRDJ3; a stretch of 7 junction bases matches TRDD3. The clonotype originates from a human donor. Sequencing was carried out using Vgamma9Vdelta2 gamma-delta T cells from infant blood. The CDR3 here reads CACNTLLLGISWDTRQMFF. The nucleotide sequence reads TGTGCCTGTAACACCCTACTACTGGGGATCTCCTGGGACACCCGACAGATGTTTTTC.